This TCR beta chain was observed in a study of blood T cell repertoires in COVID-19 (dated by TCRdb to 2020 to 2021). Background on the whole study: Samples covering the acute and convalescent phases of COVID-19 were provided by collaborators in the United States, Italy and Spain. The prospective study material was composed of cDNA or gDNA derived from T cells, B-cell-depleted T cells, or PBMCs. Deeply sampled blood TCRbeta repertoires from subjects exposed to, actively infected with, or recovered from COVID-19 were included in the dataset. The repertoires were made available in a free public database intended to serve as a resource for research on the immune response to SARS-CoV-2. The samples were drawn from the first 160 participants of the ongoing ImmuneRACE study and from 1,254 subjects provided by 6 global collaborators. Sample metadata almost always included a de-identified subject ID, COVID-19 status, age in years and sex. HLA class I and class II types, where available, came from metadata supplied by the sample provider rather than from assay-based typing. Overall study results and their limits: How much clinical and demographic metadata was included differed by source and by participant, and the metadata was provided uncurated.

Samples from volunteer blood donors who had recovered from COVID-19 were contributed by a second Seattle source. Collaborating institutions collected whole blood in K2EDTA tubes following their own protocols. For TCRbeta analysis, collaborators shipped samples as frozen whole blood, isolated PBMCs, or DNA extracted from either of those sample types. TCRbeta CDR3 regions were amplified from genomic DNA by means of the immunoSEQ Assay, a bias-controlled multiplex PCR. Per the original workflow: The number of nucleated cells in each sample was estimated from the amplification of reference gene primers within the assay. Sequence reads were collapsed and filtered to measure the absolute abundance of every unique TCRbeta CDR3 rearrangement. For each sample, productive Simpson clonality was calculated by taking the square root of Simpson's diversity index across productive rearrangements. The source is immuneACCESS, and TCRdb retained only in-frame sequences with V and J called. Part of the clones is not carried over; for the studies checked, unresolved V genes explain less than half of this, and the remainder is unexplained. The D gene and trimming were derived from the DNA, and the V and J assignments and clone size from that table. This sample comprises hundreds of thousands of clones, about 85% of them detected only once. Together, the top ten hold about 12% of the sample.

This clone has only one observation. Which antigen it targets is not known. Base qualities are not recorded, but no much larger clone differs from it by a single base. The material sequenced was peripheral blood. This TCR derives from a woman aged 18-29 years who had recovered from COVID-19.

This receptor has the CDR3 CASSQWGQGSDTQYF. The DNA reads as follows: TGTGCCAGCAGCCAATGGGGACAGGGATCAGATACGCAGTATTTT. The chain was built from TRBV16 and TRBJ2-3, with TRBD1 matching 9 junction bases. The junction shows trimming of 1 base on V and 4 bases on J, and the gene matches do not reach 3 bases of it. Based on the germline V gene, the CDR1 and CDR2 sequences are KGHSY and FQNENV. Counted from cysteine to phenylalanine, this CDR3 has 15 amino acids. The retained sequence is limited to the CDR3, 45 bases, with the frame set at the first base.